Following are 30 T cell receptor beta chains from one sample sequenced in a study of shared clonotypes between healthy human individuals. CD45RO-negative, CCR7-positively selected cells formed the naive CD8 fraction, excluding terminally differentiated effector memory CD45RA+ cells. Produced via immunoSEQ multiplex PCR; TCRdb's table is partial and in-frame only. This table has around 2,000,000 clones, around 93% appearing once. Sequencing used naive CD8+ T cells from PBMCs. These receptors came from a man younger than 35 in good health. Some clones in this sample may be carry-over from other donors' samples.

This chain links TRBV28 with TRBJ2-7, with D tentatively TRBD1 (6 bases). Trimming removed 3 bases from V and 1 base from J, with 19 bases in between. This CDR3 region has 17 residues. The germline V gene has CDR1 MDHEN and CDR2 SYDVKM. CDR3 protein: CASSLGRRGGLSYEQYF. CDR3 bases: TGTGCCAGCAGTTTGGGCAGACGAGGGGGTTTGTCCTACGAGCAGTACTTC.

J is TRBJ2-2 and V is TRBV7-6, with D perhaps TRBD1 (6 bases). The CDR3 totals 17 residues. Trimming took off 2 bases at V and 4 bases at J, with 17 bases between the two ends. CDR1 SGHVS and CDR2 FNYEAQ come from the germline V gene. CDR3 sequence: CASSLRRGEGGTGELFF. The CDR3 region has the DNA TGTGCCAGCAGCTTAAGACGTGGCGAAGGGGGCACCGGGGAGCTGTTTTTT.

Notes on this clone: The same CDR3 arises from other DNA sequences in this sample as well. Here the CDR3 reads CASSPGTGMNTEAFF. The CDR3 DNA is TGTGCCAGCAGTCCCGGGACAGGGATGAACACTGAAGCTTTCTTT. J is TRBJ1-1 and V is TRBV27; TRBD1 aligns across 9 bases. The CDR3 has 15 amino acids. In germline, CDR1 is MNHEY, CDR2 SMNVEV (reference sequence). V shed 5 bases and J 0 bases; nucleotides not matched to a gene: 4.

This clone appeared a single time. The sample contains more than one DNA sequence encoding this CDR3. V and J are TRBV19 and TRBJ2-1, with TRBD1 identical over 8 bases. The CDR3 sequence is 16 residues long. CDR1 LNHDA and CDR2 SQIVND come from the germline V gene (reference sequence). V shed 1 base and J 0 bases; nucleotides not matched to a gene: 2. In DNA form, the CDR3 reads TGTGCCAGTAGTATAGGACAGGGGAGCTCCTACAATGAGCAGTTCTTC. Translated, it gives CASSIGQGSSYNEQFF.

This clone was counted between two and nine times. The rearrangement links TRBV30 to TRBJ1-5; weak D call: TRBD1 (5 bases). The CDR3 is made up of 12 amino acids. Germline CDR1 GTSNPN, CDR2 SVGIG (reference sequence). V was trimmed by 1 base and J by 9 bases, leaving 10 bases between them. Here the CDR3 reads CAWSDGGRPQHF. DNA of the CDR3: TGTGCCTGGAGTGACGGGGGAAGGCCCCAGCATTTT. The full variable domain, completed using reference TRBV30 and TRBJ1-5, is SQTIHQWPATLVQPVGSPLSLECTVEGTSNPNLYWYRQAAGRGLQLLFYSVGIGQISSEVPQNLSASRPQDRQFILSSKKLLLSDSGFYLCAWSDGGRPQHFGDGTRLSIL.

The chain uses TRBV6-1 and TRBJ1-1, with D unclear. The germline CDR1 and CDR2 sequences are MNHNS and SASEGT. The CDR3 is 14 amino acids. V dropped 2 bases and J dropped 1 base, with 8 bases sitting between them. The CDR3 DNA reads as TGTGCCAGCAGTGAAAGTGTGCGGAACACTGAAGCTTTCTTT. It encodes CASSESVRNTEAFF.

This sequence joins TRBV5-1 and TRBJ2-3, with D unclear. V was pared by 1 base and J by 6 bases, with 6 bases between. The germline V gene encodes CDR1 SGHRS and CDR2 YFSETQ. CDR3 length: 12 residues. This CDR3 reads CASSLSWDTQYF. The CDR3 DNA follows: TGCGCCAGCAGCTTGAGCTGGGATACGCAGTATTTT.

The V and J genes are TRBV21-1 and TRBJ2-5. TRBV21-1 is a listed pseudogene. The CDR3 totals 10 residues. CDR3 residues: CASNPETQYF. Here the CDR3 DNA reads TGTGCCAGCAACCCAGAGACCCAGTACTTC.

The CDR3 here is CASSEAWGGSGNTIYF. The CDR3 nucleotides are TGTGCCAGCAGTGAGGCTTGGGGTGGCTCTGGAAACACCATATATTTT. This chain links TRBV6-1 with TRBJ1-3; the D is unclear. This CDR3 spans 16 amino acids. V was shortened by 3 bases and J by 0 bases, with 12 bases between the two germline ends. CDR1 is MNHNS, CDR2 SASEGT, per germline.

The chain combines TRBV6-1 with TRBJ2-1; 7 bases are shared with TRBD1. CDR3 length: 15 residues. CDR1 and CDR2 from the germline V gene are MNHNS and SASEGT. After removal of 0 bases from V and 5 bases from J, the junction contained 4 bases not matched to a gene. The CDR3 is CASSEARQGNNEQFF. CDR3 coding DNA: TGTGCCAGCAGTGAAGCGCGACAGGGCAACAATGAGCAGTTCTTC.

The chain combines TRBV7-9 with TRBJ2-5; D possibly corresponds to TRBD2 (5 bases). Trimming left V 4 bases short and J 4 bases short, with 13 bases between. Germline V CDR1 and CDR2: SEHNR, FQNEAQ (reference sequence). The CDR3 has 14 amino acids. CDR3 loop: CASSYARAAETQYF. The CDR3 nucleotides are TGTGCCAGCAGCTACGCGCGGGCTGCAGAGACCCAGTACTTC.

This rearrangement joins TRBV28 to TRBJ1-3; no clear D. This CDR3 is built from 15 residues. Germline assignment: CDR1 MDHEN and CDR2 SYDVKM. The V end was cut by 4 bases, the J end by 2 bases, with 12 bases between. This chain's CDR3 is CASSSGVLPGNTIYF. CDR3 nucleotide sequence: TGTGCCAGCAGTTCCGGGGTCCTTCCTGGAAACACCATATATTTT.

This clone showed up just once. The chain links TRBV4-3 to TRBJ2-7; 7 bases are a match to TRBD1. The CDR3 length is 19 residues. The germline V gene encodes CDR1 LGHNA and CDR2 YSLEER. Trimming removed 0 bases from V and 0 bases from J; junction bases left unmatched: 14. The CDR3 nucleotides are TGCGCCAGCAGCCAAGACCTTACGCCAGGGGGAAGGAGCTCCTACGAGCAGTACTTC. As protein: CASSQDLTPGGRSSYEQYF.

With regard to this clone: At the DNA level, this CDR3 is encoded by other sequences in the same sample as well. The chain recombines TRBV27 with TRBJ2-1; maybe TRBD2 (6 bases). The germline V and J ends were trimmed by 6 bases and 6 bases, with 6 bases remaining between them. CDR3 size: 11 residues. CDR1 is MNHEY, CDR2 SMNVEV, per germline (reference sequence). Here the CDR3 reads CASSGGNEQFF. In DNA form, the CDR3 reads TGTGCCAGCAGCGGGGGCAATGAGCAGTTCTTC.

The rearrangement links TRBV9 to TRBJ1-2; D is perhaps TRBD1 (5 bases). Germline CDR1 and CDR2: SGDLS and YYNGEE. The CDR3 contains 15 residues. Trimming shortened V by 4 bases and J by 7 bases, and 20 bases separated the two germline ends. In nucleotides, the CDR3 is TGTGCCAGCAGCCCCGGGACCAGTAGTCACTCTGGCTACACCTTC. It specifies CASSPGTSSHSGYTF.

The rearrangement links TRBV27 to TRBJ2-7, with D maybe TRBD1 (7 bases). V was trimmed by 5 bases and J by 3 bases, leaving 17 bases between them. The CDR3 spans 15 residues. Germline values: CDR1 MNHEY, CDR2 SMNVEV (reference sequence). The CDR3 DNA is TGTGCCAGCAGTACCCGCGGGACAGCGGACTACGAGCAGTACTTC. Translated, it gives CASSTRGTADYEQYF.

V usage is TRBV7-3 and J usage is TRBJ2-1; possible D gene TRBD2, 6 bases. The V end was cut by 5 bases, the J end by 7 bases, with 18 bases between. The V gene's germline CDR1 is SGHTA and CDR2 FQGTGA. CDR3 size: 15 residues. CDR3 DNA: TGTGCCAGCAGCCCGAAGGGACTCCCTAGGAATGAGCAGTTCTTC. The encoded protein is CASSPKGLPRNEQFF.

The CDR3 here is CATSRVLSYNEQFF. DNA of the CDR3: TGTGCCACCAGCAGAGTTTTGTCCTACAATGAGCAGTTCTTC. The chain employs TRBV15 and TRBJ2-1, with D unclear. The CDR3 has 14 amino acids. The V end lost 1 base, the J end lost 1 base, and 5 bases lay between the germline ends. CDR1 is LNHNV, CDR2 YYDKDF, per germline (reference sequence).

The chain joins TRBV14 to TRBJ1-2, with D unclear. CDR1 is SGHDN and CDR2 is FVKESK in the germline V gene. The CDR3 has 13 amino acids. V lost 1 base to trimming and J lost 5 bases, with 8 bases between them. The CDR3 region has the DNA TGTGCCAGCAGCCAAGTCACCGCATATGGCTACACCTTC. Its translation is CASSQVTAYGYTF.

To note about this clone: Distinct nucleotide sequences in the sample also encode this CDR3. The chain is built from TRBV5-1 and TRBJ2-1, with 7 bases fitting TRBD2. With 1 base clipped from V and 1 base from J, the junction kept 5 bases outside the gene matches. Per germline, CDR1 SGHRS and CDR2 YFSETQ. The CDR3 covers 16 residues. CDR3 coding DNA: TGCGCCAGCAGCTTGCTTGGTAGCGGGTCCTACAATGAGCAGTTCTTC. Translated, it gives CASSLLGSGSYNEQFF.

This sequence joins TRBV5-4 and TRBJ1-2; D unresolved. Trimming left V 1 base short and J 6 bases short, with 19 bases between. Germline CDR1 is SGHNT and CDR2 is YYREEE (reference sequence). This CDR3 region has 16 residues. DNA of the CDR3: TGTGCCAGCAGCTTGAGGGTTACAGAACAACATCATGGCTACACCTTC. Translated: CASSLRVTEQHHGYTF.

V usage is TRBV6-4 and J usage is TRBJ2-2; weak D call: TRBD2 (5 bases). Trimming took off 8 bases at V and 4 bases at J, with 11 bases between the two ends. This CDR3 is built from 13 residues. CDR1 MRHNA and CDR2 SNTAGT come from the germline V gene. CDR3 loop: CASQEGSTGELFF. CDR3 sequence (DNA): TGTGCCAGCCAAGAAGGGAGCACCGGGGAGCTGTTTTTT.

In DNA form, the CDR3 reads TGTGCCAGCAGTTACGTGGGGGACGAGCAGTACTTC. It yields the protein CASSYVGDEQYF. This chain links TRBV6-5 with TRBJ2-7, with D tentatively TRBD1 or TRBD2 (5 bases each). CDR1 and CDR2 from the germline V gene are MNHEY and SVGAGI. Trimming pared 2 bases from V and 5 bases from J, leaving 7 bases between. This CDR3 is 12 amino acids long.

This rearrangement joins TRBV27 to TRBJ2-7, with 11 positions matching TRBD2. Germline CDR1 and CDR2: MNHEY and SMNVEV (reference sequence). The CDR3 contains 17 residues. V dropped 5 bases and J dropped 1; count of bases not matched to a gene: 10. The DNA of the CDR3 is TGTGCCAGCAGTCCCCGACTAGCGGGAACGAGATCCTACGAGCAGTACTTC. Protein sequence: CASSPRLAGTRSYEQYF.

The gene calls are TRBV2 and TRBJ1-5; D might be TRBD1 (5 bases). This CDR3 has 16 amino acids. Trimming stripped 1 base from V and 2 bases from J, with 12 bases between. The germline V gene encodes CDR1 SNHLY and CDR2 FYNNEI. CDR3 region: CASSEGGARGNQPQHF. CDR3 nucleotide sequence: TGTGCCAGCAGTGAAGGAGGGGCTAGGGGCAATCAGCCCCAGCATTTT.

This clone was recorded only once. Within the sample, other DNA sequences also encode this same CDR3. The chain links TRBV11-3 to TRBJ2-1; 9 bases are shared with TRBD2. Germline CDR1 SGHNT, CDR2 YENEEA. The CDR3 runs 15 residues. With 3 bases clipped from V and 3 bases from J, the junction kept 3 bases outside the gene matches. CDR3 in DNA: TGTGCCAGCAGCTTGGCTAGCGGGGTCTACAATGAGCAGTTCTTC. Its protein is CASSLASGVYNEQFF.

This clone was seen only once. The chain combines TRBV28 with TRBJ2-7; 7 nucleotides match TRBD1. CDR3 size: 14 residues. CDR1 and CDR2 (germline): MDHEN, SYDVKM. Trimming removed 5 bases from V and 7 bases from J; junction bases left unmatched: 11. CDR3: CASSIQGLLGEQYF. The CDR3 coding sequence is TGTGCCAGCAGTATACAGGGGCTTCTCGGGGAGCAGTACTTC.

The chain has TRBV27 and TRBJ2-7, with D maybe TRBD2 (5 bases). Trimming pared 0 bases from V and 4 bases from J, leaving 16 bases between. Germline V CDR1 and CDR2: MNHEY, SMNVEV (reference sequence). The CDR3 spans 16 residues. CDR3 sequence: CASSLSGPHEGYEQYF. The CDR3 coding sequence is TGTGCCAGCAGTTTATCGGGTCCTCACGAGGGTTACGAGCAGTACTTC.

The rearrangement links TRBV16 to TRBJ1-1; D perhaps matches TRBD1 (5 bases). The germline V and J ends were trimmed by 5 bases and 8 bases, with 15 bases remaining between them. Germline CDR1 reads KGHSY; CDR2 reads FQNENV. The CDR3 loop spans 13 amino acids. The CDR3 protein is CASSSGYGIEAFF. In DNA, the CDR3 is TGTGCCAGCAGCTCAGGGTATGGTATCGAAGCTTTCTTT.

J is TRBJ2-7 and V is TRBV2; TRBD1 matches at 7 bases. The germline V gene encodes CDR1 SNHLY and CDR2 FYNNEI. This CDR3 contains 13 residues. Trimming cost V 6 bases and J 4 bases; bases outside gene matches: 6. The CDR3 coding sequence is TGTGCCAGCAGGGGACAGAAACCTTACGAGCAGTACTTC. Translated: CASRGQKPYEQYF.